The clone carrying this TCR beta chain was picked up many times. Unique molecular identifiers were in the cDNA, with template-switch universal primer binding. TCRdb re-called the 5' RACE reads through MiXCR, storing one row per CDR3 protein. The table lists approximately 700,000 distinct CDR3 sequences, over 5% of them singletons. The record originates from a study of identical twins. The CDR3 extends over 14 amino acids. V lost 3 bases to trimming and J lost 4 bases; unmatched junction nucleotides: 3. Sample: naive T cells sorted from blood. The rearrangement links TRBV12-3 or TRBV12-4 to TRBJ1-1, with 9 positions matching TRBD1. The origin of this receptor is a man aged 18 to 29 in good health. The CDR3 reads CASSFTGGGTEAFF. The CDR3 DNA follows: TGTGCCAGCAGTTTCACAGGGGGCGGCACTGAAGCTTTCTTT.